One TCR beta chain is described in this entry. Its antigen remains unknown. The V end was cut by 5 bases, the J end by 3 bases, with 18 bases between. The CDR3 consists of 16 residues. The germline CDR1 and CDR2 sequences are SGHNT and YENEEA. One entry per CDR3 protein results from TCRdb running MiXCR on the reads. The sample yields 150,000 to 200,000 distinct CDR3 sequences, 28% seen once. The data derive from a study of T cell repertoires in cytomegalovirus infection. Study-wide results and caveats: It was HLA-C-restricted CMV-specific TCR beta clonotypes that dominated the response ex vivo.

V and J are TRBV11-3 and TRBJ2-3; a weak D match, TRBD2 (6 bases). This clonotype was sampled from a human donor in good health (CMV status not recorded). Some clones in this sample may be carry-over from other donors' samples. Sequenced: PBMCs. CDR3 in amino acids: CASSLGGVGRTDTQYF. The CDR3 coding sequence is TGTGCCAGCAGCCTGGGCGGGGTAGGAAGAACAGATACGCAGTATTTT.